This is a list of T cell receptor beta chains from one sample in a study of Ad26.COV2.S vaccination and SARS-CoV-2 variants. Profiled with immunoSEQ multiplex PCR; TCRdb holds only in-frame clones, not every one. This table has about 680,000 clones, more than 70% appearing once. The source material was peripheral blood, sampled in a trial of Ad26.COV2.S vaccine versus placebo. The receptors shown here come from a person between 18 and 59 years old who received the Ad26.COV2.S COVID-19 vaccine or a placebo. Each CDR3 is given with its conserved first and last residue. D genes are given only for firm matches. Clone size is stated in some rows and not others, as once, few, many or a class when expanded.

d_gene	v_gene	j_gene	abundance	CDR3nt	CDR3aa
.	TRBV7-2	TRBJ2-1	.	TGTGCCAGCAGCCGACAACGGCATGAGCAGTTCTTC	CASSRQRHEQFF
.	TRBV13	TRBJ2-2	.	TGTGCCAGCAGCTTTGGGAACACCGGGGAGCTGTTTTTT	CASSFGNTGELFF
.	TRBV30	TRBJ2-3	.	TGTGCCTGGAGTGAGGGGGTTCGACATAGCACAGATACGCAGTATTTT	CAWSEGVRHSTDTQYF
.	TRBV12-3/TRBV12-4	TRBJ1-2	.	TGTGCCAGCAGTCCAGGTTCGTATGGCTACACCTTC	CASSPGSYGYTF
.	TRBV6-5	TRBJ2-7	.	TGTGCCAGCAGTTACCGGGTCGGACACGAGCAGTACTTC	CASSYRVGHEQYF
.	TRBV29-1	TRBJ1-4	.	TGCAGCGTTAGACCGAGAGGCGAAAAACTGTTTTTT	CSVRPRGEKLFF
.	TRBV29-1	TRBJ1-5	once	TGCAGCGTTGAAGATGGGGGACATCAGCCCCAGCATTTT	CSVEDGGHQPQHF
TRBD2	TRBV3-1/TRBV3-2	TRBJ2-7	once	TGTGCCAGCAGCCCCCTAGCGGCGGTCTCCGAGCAGTACTTC	CASSPLAAVSEQYF
.	TRBV30	TRBJ1-4	.	TGTGCCTGCAGACCCCCGGGACCCCCTAGGGGAAAACTGTTTTTT	CACRPPGPPRGKLFF
.	TRBV7-2	TRBJ2-3	once	TGTGCCAGCAGCAAAACCGGGACTAGCACAGATACGCAGTATTTT	CASSKTGTSTDTQYF
.	TRBV5-1	TRBJ1-1	.	TGCGCCAGCAGCTTGGAGGCAGCATCAACTGAAGCTTTCTTT	CASSLEAASTEAFF
TRBD1	TRBV13	TRBJ2-1	.	TGTGCCAGCAGCTTAGCCACAGGGGGCCACGACAATGAGCAGTTCTTC	CASSLATGGHDNEQFF
.	TRBV19	TRBJ1-1	.	TGTGCCAGTAGCTCAGGTTCGTACACTGAAGCTTTCTTT	CASSSGSYTEAFF
.	TRBV28	TRBJ1-4	.	TGTGCCAGCAGTTTGGTCCAGGGTCAGAATGAAAAACTGTTTTTT	CASSLVQGQNEKLFF
.	TRBV5-1	TRBJ2-1	.	TGCGCCAGCAGCTTGTTACCGGGTCCCAATGAGCAGTTCTTC	CASSLLPGPNEQFF